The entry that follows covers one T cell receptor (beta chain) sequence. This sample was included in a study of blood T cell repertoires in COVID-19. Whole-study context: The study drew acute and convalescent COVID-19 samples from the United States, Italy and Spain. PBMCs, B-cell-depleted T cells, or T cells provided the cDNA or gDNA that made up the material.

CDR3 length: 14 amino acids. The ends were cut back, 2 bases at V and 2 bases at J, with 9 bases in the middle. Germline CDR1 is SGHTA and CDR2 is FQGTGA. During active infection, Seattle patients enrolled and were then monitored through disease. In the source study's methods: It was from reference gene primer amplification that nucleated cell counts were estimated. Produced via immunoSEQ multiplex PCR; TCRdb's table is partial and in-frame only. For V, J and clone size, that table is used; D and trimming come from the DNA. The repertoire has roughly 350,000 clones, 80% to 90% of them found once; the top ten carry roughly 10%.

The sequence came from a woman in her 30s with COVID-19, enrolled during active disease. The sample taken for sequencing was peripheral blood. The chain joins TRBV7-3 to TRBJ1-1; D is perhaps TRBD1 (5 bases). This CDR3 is CASSLQGGNTEAFF. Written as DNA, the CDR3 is TGTGCCAGCAGCTTACAGGGCGGTAACACTGAAGCTTTCTTT.